This paragraph reports one T cell receptor (beta chain). Antigen specificity is unknown. The data were obtained in a study of human versus mouse CDR3 diversity and MHC coevolution. General study points: Human T cells underwent selection on a handful of different MHC II alleles.

This table comes from immunoSEQ multiplex PCR, and its TCRdb copy is limited to in-frame clones, with some not included. The table records approximately 81,000 clones, 90% to 95% of them present only once. CDR1 and CDR2 (germline): MDHEN, SYDVKM. The V and J ends lost 7 bases and 6 bases respectively, with 12 bases between them. There are 12 residues in the CDR3. Naive CD4 T cells were sorted as CD45RO-negative, CD62L-positive. The chain carries TRBV28 and TRBJ1-1; D call uncertain. The sequence derives from a person aged 25 to 75 in good health. Sequencing used naive CD4+ T cells from blood. Subset reported: CD45RO-negative CD62L-positive naive CD4 T cells. DNA of the CDR3: TGTGCCAGCACCCGGACTGGTGCTGAAGCTTTCTTT. This translates into CASTRTGAEAFF.